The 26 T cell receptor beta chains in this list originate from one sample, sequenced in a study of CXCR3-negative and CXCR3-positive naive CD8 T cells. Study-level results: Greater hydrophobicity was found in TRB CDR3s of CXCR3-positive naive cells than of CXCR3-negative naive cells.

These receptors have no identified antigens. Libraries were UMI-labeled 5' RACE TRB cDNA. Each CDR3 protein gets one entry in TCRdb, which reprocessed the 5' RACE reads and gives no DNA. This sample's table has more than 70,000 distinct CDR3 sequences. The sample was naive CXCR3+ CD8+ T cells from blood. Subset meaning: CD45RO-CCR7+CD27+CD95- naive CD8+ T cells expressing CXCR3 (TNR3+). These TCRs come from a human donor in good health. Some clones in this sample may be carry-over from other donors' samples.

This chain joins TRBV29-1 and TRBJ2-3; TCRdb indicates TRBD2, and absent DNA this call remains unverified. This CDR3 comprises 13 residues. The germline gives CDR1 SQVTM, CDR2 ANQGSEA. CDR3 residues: CSVEAGVADTQYF.

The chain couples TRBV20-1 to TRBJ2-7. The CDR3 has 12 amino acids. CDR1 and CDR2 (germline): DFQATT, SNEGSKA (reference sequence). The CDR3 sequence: CSARGSSYEQYF.

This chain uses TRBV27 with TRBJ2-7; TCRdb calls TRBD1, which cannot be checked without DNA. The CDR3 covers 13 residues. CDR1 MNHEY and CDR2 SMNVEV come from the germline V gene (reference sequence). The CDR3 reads CASRGTGGYEQYF.

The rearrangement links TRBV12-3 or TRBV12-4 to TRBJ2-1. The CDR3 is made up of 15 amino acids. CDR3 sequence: CASWTEGATYNEQFF.

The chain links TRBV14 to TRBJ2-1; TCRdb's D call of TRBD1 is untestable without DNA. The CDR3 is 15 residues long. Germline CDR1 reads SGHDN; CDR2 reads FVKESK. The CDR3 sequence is CASSRHPDKYNEQFF. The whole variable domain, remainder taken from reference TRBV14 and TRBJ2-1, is EAGVTQFPSHSVIEKGQTVTLRCDPISGHDNLYWYRRVMGKEIKFLLHFVKESKQDESGMPNNRFLAERTGGTYSTLKVQPAELEDSGVYFCASSRHPDKYNEQFFGPGTRLTVL.

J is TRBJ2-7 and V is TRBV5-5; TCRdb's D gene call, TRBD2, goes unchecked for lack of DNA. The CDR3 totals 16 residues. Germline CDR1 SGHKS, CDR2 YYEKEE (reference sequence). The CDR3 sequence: CASSWPATGPALEQYF.

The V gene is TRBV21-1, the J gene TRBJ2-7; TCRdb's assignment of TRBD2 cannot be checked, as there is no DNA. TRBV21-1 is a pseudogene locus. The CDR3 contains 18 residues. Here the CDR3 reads CASGRREEVERGNTEQYF.

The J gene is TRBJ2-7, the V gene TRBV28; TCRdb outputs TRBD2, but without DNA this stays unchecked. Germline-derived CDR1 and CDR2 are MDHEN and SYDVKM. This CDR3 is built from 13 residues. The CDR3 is CASRARATYEQYF.

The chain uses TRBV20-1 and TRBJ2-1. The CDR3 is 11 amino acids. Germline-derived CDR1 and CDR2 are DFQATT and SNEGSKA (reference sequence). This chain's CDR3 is CSASIEHEQFF.

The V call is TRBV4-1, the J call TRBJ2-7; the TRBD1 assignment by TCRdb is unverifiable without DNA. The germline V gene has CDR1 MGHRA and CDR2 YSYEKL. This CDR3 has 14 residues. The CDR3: CASSLPGAAYEQYF.

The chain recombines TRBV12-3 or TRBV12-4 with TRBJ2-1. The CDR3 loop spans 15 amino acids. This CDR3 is CASSFDLSSYNEQFF.

CDR3 protein: CASSLTPDTQYF. This rearrangement joins TRBV12-3 or TRBV12-4 to TRBJ2-3. The CDR3 covers 12 residues.

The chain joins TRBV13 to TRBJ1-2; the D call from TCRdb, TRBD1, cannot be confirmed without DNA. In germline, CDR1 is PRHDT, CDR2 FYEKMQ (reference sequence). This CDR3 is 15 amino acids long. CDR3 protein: CASSPRTGINYGYTF.

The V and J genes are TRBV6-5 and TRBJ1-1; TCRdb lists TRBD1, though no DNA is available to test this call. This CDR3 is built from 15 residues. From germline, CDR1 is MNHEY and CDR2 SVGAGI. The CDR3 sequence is CASSYPGGRNTEAFF.

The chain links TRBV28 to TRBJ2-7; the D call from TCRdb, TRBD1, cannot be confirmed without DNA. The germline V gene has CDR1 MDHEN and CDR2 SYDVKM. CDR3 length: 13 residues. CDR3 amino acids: CASSLGQSYEQYF.

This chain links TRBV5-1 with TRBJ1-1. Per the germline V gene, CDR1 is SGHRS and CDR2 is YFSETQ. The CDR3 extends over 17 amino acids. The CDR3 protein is CASSLALGGGMNTEAFF.

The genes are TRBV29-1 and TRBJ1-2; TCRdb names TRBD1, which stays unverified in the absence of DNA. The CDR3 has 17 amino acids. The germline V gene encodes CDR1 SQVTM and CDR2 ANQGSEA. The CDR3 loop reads CSVERVGPTGSNYGYTF. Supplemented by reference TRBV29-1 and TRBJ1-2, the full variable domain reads SAVISQKPSRDICQRGTSLTIQCQVDSQVTMMFWYRQQPGQSLTLIATANQGSEATYESGFVIDKFPISRPNLTFSTLTVSNMSPEDSSIYLCSVERVGPTGSNYGYTFGSGTRLTVV.

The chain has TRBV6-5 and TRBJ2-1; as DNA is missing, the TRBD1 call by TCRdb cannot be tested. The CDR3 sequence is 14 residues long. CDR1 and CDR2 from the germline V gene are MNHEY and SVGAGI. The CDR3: CASSYRRGYNEQFF.

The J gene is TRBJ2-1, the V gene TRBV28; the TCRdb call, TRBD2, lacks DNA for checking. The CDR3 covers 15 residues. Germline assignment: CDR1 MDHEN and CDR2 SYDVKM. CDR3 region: CASSLFGEGDNEQFF.

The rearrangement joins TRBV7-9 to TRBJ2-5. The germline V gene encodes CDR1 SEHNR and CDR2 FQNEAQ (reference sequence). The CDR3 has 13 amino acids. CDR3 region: CASSHGFQETQYF.

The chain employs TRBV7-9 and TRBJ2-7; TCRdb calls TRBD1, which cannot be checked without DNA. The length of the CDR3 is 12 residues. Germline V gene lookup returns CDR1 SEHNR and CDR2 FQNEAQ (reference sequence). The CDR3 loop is CASGTDSYEQYF.

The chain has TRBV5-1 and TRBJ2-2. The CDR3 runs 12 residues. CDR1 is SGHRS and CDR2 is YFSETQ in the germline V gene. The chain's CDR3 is CASSINSGELFF.

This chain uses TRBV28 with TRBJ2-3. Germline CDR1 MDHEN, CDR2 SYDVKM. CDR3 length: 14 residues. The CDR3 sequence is CASTLTFPTDRQYF. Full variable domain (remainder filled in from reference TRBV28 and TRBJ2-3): DVKVTQSSRYLVKRTGEKVFLECVQDMDHENMFWYRQDPGLGLRLIYFSYDVKMKEKGDIPEGYSVSREKKERFSLILESASTNQTSMYLCASTLTFPTDRQYFGPGTRLTVL.

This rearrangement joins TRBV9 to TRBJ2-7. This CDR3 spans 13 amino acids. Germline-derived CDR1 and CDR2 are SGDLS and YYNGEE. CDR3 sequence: CASSGGTASEQYF.

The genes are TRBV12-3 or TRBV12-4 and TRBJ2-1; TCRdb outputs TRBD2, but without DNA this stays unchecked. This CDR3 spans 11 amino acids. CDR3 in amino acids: CASAEGNEQFF.

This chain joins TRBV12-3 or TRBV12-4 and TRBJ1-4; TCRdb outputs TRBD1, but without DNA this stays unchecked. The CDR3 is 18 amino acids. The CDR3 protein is CASSFDLNPGGLKEKLFF.